The 24 T cell receptor beta chains below come from one sample, sequenced in a study of regulatory T cells in long-lasting Graves disease. The TCR library used RNA extracted from PBMCs. TCRdb redid the calling of the reads with MiXCR, one entry per CDR3 protein. The table shows roughly 1,700 distinct CDR3 sequences, with approximately 57% occurring only once. This specimen consisted of peripheral blood mononuclear cells (PBMCs), obtained with antithyroid drug treatment, in newly diagnosed or persistent Graves disease (not recorded which). The receptors shown here come from a human donor with Graves disease.

The chain has TRBV3-1 and TRBJ1-1; D remains unclear. The CDR3 runs 14 residues. The V end was cut by 1 base, the J end by 5 bases, with 11 bases between. Germline assignment: CDR1 LGHDT and CDR2 YNNKEL (reference sequence). The CDR3 bases are TGTGCCAGCAGCCAAGCGGGATCGGGGACTGAAGCTTTCTTT. It yields the protein CASSQAGSGTEAFF.

Here the CDR3 reads CASSATSGGIYEQYF. Here the CDR3 DNA reads TGTGCCAGCAGCGCTACTAGCGGGGGGATCTACGAGCAGTACTTC. V gene TRBV7-2 combines with J gene TRBJ2-7; 12 nucleotides match TRBD2. The germline V gene encodes CDR1 SGHTA and CDR2 FQGNSA. Losses at the gene ends were 5 bases for V and 3 bases for J; bases not matched to a gene: 5. The CDR3 length is 15 residues. Filled out from reference TRBV7-2 and TRBJ2-7, the complete variable domain reads GAGVSQSPSNKVTEKGKDVELRCDPISGHTALYWYRQSLGQGLEFLIYFQGNSAPDKSGLPSDRFSAERTGGSVSTLTIQRTQQEDSAVYLCASSATSGGIYEQYFGPGTRLTVT.

V gene TRBV28 combines with J gene TRBJ2-5, with D perhaps TRBD2 (5 bases). Deletions cut 1 base from V and 6 bases from J, with 12 bases between. The CDR3 contains 14 residues. The germline V gene encodes CDR1 MDHEN and CDR2 SYDVKM. The CDR3 DNA reads as TGTGCCAGCAGTTTATCCGGGTTCGGGAAGACCCAGTACTTC. Amino acids: CASSLSGFGKTQYF. Looking up the rest from reference TRBV28 and TRBJ2-5 gives the full variable domain: DVKVTQSSRYLVKRTGEKVFLECVQDMDHENMFWYRQDPGLGLRLIYFSYDVKMKEKGDIPEGYSVSREKKERFSLILESASTNQTSMYLCASSLSGFGKTQYFGPGTRLLVL.

The J gene is TRBJ1-1, the V gene TRBV11-2; a weak D match, TRBD1 (5 bases). The germline gives CDR1 SGHAT, CDR2 FQNNGV. The CDR3 covers 15 residues. Trimming pared 0 bases from V and 1 base from J, leaving 9 bases between. CDR3 DNA sequence: TGTGCCAGCAGCTTAGAACCGGGACCGAACACTGAAGCTTTCTTT. Encoded protein: CASSLEPGPNTEAFF.

V gene TRBV28 combines with J gene TRBJ2-7, with D unclear. Germline-derived CDR1 and CDR2 are MDHEN and SYDVKM. The CDR3 is 14 residues long. Trimming took off 10 bases at V and 3 bases at J, with 19 bases between the two ends. This CDR3 reads CANTPPGFLYEQYF. CDR3 in DNA: TGTGCCAACACCCCGCCCGGGTTCCTCTACGAGCAGTACTTC.

The chain carries TRBV19 and TRBJ1-2, with D perhaps TRBD1 (6 bases). The germline CDR1 and CDR2 sequences are LNHDA and SQIVND (reference sequence). V lost 1 base and J 3 bases, leaving 6 bases between the germline ends. This CDR3 contains 13 residues. Here the CDR3 reads CASSIGTDYGYTF. DNA of the CDR3: TGTGCCAGTAGTATAGGGACAGACTATGGCTACACCTTC.

This clonotype was observed a handful of times. The rearrangement uses TRBV5-1 and TRBJ2-3, with D unclear. V shed 1 base and J shed 0 bases, with 9 bases lying between them. The CDR3 is made up of 15 amino acids. Per germline, CDR1 SGHRS and CDR2 YFSETQ. Written as DNA, the CDR3 is TGCGCCAGCAGCTTGAAAGGGCCTAGCACAGATACGCAGTATTTT. Protein sequence: CASSLKGPSTDTQYF.

The chain is built from TRBV10-1 and TRBJ2-1; no definite D call. The CDR3 spans 15 residues. In germline, CDR1 is WNHNN, CDR2 SYGVQD (reference sequence). V lost 5 bases, J lost 6 bases, and 17 bases lay in between. The CDR3 DNA reads TGCGCCAGCAGTTATGGTGGCAGCATTTCCAATGAGCAGTTCTTC. It is translated as CASSYGGSISNEQFF.

This clonotype has just a few counts. The gene calls are TRBV4-1 and TRBJ2-2; D is unresolved. Trimming took 1 base from V and 0 from J, leaving 6 bases between them. The germline gives CDR1 MGHRA, CDR2 YSYEKL. The CDR3 covers 15 residues. The CDR3 protein is CASSQVSANTGELFF. CDR3 in DNA: TGCGCCAGCAGCCAAGTGTCGGCGAACACCGGGGAGCTGTTTTTT.

This clonotype showed up just once. The rearrangement uses TRBV10-2 and TRBJ2-7; 10 nucleotides agree with TRBD2. The junction had 8 bases not matched to a gene; V was cut back by 8 bases and J by 4 bases. The CDR3 is 14 amino acids. Germline values: CDR1 WSHSY, CDR2 SAAADI. CDR3 DNA: TGCGCCAGCGGCTTAGCGGGGGGCCTGTACGAGCAGTACTTC. Translated: CASGLAGGLYEQYF.

This rearrangement joins TRBV3-1 to TRBJ2-5; a possible D gene is TRBD2 (6 bases). Germline lookup yields CDR1 LGHDT and CDR2 YNNKEL (reference sequence). Trimming left V 6 bases short and J 4 bases short, with 15 bases between. This CDR3 region has 14 residues. CDR3 protein: CASRGGDGGETQYF. The CDR3 nucleotides read TGTGCCAGCAGAGGAGGGGACGGAGGAGAGACCCAGTACTTC.

The chain employs TRBV4-2 and TRBJ2-1; 7 nucleotides agree with TRBD2. In germline, CDR1 is LGHNA, CDR2 YNFKEQ. V lost 4 bases to trimming and J lost 9 bases; unmatched junction nucleotides: 9. The CDR3 sequence is 14 residues long. This CDR3 is CASSRSGVAGEQFF. The DNA for the CDR3 is TGTGCCAGCAGCCGATCGGGGGTAGCGGGTGAGCAGTTCTTC.

J is TRBJ2-1 and V is TRBV11-2; D gene uncertain. The ends were cut back, 5 bases at V and 0 bases at J, with 14 bases in the middle. Germline V CDR1 and CDR2: SGHAT, FQNNGV. The CDR3 length is 16 residues. The CDR3 reads CASSLGRISSYNEQFF. The CDR3 bases are TGTGCCAGCAGCCTTGGACGGATAAGCTCCTACAATGAGCAGTTCTTC.

This clonotype came up a few times. The chain uses TRBV20-1 and TRBJ2-1; D is unclear. This CDR3 has 15 amino acids. The germline V gene encodes CDR1 DFQATT and CDR2 SNEGSKA (reference sequence). V shed 0 bases and J shed 0 bases, with 9 bases lying between them. CDR3 sequence (DNA): TGCAGTGCTAGAGAGGCCTCCCGCTCCTACAATGAGCAGTTCTTC. It encodes CSAREASRSYNEQFF.

The rearrangement joins TRBV6-5 to TRBJ1-5; D is undetermined. Per germline, CDR1 MNHEY and CDR2 SVGAGI. The CDR3 is made up of 17 amino acids. The V gene lost 4 bases and the J gene lost 1 base, with 17 bases spanning the gap. The CDR3 region is CASSLSPAGGSNQPQHF. The CDR3, as DNA: TGTGCCAGCAGTTTATCCCCGGCTGGAGGCAGCAATCAGCCCCAGCATTTT.

The chain employs TRBV5-1 and TRBJ2-1; the D call may be TRBD1 or TRBD2 (5 bases each). CDR1 is SGHRS, CDR2 YFSETQ, per germline. The CDR3 consists of 14 residues. V dropped 2 bases and J dropped 5 bases, with 11 bases sitting between them. CDR3 region: CASSFGTQHNEQFF. The CDR3 DNA is TGCGCCAGCAGCTTCGGGACGCAACACAATGAGCAGTTCTTC.

This clonotype showed up just a few times. The V and J genes are TRBV28 and TRBJ2-1; TRBD2 is a possible D gene (6 bases). Per germline, CDR1 MDHEN and CDR2 SYDVKM. This CDR3 spans 15 amino acids. Between the trimmed V and J ends, which lost 5 bases and 1 base, there was a span of 12 bases. The CDR3 here is CASSPPGVSYNEQFF. The CDR3 coding sequence is TGTGCCAGCAGTCCTCCGGGGGTTTCCTACAATGAGCAGTTCTTC.

The chain is built from TRBV13 and TRBJ2-3; no firm D call. The V end was cut by 2 bases, the J end by 6 bases, with 12 bases between. Germline CDR1 PRHDT, CDR2 FYEKMQ (reference sequence). There are 14 residues in the CDR3. CDR3 nucleotide sequence: TGTGCCAGCAGCTTAAATTCCCGAAGTGATACGCAGTATTTT. This codes for CASSLNSRSDTQYF.

This clonotype was counted only a few times. The CDR3: CASSHRAGMNTEAFF. CDR3 sequence (DNA): TGTGCCAGCAGCCACAGAGCAGGGATGAACACTGAAGCTTTCTTT. V usage is TRBV3-1 and J usage is TRBJ1-1; the D gene is possibly TRBD1 (5 bases). The CDR3 length is 15 residues. Per the germline V gene, CDR1 is LGHDT and CDR2 is YNNKEL (reference sequence). Trimming pared 3 bases from V and 0 bases from J, leaving 11 bases between.

This clonotype was seen a few times. The chain combines TRBV19 with TRBJ2-1, with D hard to call. The CDR3 sequence is 16 residues long. V was trimmed by 2 bases and J by 8 bases, leaving 19 bases between them. Germline assignment: CDR1 LNHDA and CDR2 SQIVND (reference sequence). Here the CDR3 DNA reads TGTGCCAGTAGTATAAGTGGTGGAGCACGAGCCGATGAGCAGTTCTTC. It codes for CASSISGGARADEQFF. The whole variable domain, remainder taken from reference TRBV19 and TRBJ2-1, is DGGITQSPKYLFRKEGQNVTLSCEQNLNHDAMYWYRQDPGQGLRLIYYSQIVNDFQKGDIAEGYSVSREKKESFPLTVTSAQKNPTAFYLCASSISGGARADEQFFGPGTRLTVL.

The chain joins TRBV5-1 to TRBJ1-3; 8 nucleotides line up with TRBD1. The CDR3 covers 17 residues. V was clipped by 4 bases and J by 0 bases; unmatched bases: 9. CDR1 is SGHRS, CDR2 YFSETQ, per germline. CDR3 nucleotides: TGCGCCAGCAGCCTAGACAGGGGCCCGAGCTCTGGAAACACCATATATTTT. Translated: CASSLDRGPSSGNTIYF.

This clonotype turned up a few times. V gene TRBV14 combines with J gene TRBJ2-5, with D possibly matching TRBD2 (5 bases). The CDR3 contains 14 residues. CDR1 and CDR2 (germline): SGHDN, FVKESK. V was clipped by 5 bases and J by 5 bases, with 15 bases between them. CDR3 protein: CASSSWARRETQYF. The DNA of the CDR3 is TGTGCCAGCAGCAGTTGGGCCCGGAGGGAGACCCAGTACTTC.

The V and J genes are TRBV5-1 and TRBJ2-1, with D perhaps TRBD1 (6 bases). CDR1 and CDR2 (germline): SGHRS, YFSETQ. V lost 9 bases and J 6 bases, leaving 25 bases between the germline ends. This CDR3 contains 16 residues. This CDR3 reads CATSRGATGIGNEQFF. In nucleotides, the CDR3 is TGCGCCACCTCCCGAGGGGCTACAGGGATCGGCAATGAGCAGTTCTTC.

The chain employs TRBV11-1 and TRBJ2-7; D is tentatively TRBD1 or TRBD2 (5 bases each). Germline V gene lookup returns CDR1 SGHAT and CDR2 FQDESV (reference sequence). V lost 1 base, J lost 3 bases, and 13 bases lay in between. CDR3 length: 15 residues. The CDR3 protein is CASSLVAGTIYEQYF. The CDR3 coding sequence is TGTGCCAGCAGCTTAGTGGCAGGGACCATCTACGAGCAGTACTTC.